The rows below give T cell receptor beta chains drawn from one sample of a study of blood T cell repertoires in COVID-19. Sequencing was performed with immunoSEQ multiplex PCR; in TCRdb, only in-frame clones are kept and a portion is missing. Here the sample spans fewer than 70,000 clones, 79% being singletons. The sequencing input was peripheral blood. All receptors come from a man in his sixties with acute or convalescent COVID-19. The CDR3 runs from the conserved cysteine through the conserved F or W. Fields, in order: D gene, J gene, V gene, CDR3 protein, CDR3 DNA. A D gene is named only where the DNA matches it firmly.

.	TRBJ1-2	TRBV19	CASRKGGKYGYTF	TGTGCCAGTAGGAAGGGCGGGAAATATGGCTACACCTTC
TRBD1	TRBJ1-2	TRBV4-2	CASSQESGGGFGYTF	TGTGCCAGCAGCCAAGAATCAGGGGGTGGCTTTGGCTACACCTTC
.	TRBJ1-2	TRBV6-5	CASSLGQGYTF	TGTGCCAGCAGTCTGGGGCAAGGCTACACCTTC
.	TRBJ1-2	TRBV6-5	CASSPRGDGLYGYTF	TGTGCCAGCAGTCCCCGTGGAGACGGACTCTATGGCTACACCTTC
.	TRBJ2-5	TRBV5-1	CASSEQQGQETQYF	TGCGCCAGCAGCGAACAACAGGGCCAAGAGACCCAGTACTTC
TRBD1	TRBJ2-7	TRBV29-1	CSASLGQKLYEQYF	TGCAGCGCTAGCTTGGGACAGAAGCTTTACGAGCAGTACTTC
TRBD2	TRBJ2-4	TRBV5-1	CASSLLSGGPNIQYF	TGCGCCAGCAGCTTGTTAAGCGGGGGGCCGAACATTCAGTACTTC
.	TRBJ1-3	TRBV5-1	CASSLGGFGNTIYF	TGCGCCAGCAGCTTGGGCGGGTTTGGAAACACCATATATTTT
.	TRBJ1-6	TRBV29-1	CSVGSADNSPLHF	TGCAGCGTTGGATCGGCGGATAATTCACCCCTCCACTTT
.	TRBJ1-2	TRBV7-9	CATTPGGSNYGYTF	TGTGCCACCACACCTGGCGGTAGCAACTATGGCTACACCTTC
.	TRBJ1-6	TRBV13	CASSLRQGNNSPLHF	TGTGCCAGCAGCTTGAGGCAGGGGAATAATTCACCCCTCCACTTT
.	TRBJ2-4	TRBV6-5	CASSSSALTKNIQYF	TGTGCCAGCAGTTCGAGCGCCCTCACCAAAAACATTCAGTACTTC
TRBD1	TRBJ2-5	TRBV11-2	CASSSQGALGTQYF	TGTGCCAGCAGCTCCCAGGGGGCTCTGGGGACCCAGTACTTC
TRBD2	TRBJ2-1	TRBV6-6	CASSYYLAGDNEQFF	TGTGCCAGCAGTTACTATCTAGCGGGGGACAATGAGCAGTTCTTC
.	TRBJ1-2	TRBV4-1	CASSQVRDNYYGYTF	TGCGCCAGCAGCCAAGTCCGGGACAACTACTATGGCTACACCTTC